Listed here are 25 T cell receptor beta chains from one sample, sequenced in a study of CD8 T cells in Susac syndrome. With random hexamers, roughly 0.45 to 1 ug RNA was reverse transcribed. TCRdb reprocessed the immunoSEQ multiplex PCR reads via MiXCR and lists one record per CDR3 protein. The repertoire has approximately 150,000 distinct CDR3 sequences, 92% of them found once; the top ten carry approximately 0.073%. Source material: CD4+ T cells from PBMCs. Receptors originate from a human donor in good health.

This clonotype was detected only once. The gene calls are TRBV5-6 and TRBJ2-7; D is perhaps TRBD1 or TRBD2 (5 bases each). CDR1 SGHDT and CDR2 YYEEEE come from the germline V gene. V was pared by 4 bases and J by 6 bases, with 11 bases between. The CDR3 covers 12 residues. CDR3 sequence: CASSTEGSEQYF. The DNA for the CDR3 is TGTGCCAGCAGCACCGAGGGGAGCGAGCAGTACTTC.

This clonotype was counted only a few times. At one boundary the junction diverges from the germline segment, which might be a read error. Here the CDR3 reads CSVGRSGNTGELFF. The CDR3 DNA reads as TGTAGCGTTGGCAGGTCGGGAAACACCGGGGAGCTGTTTTTT. The chain joins TRBV29-1 to TRBJ2-2, with D possibly TRBD2 on 5 matching bases. Germline V CDR1 and CDR2: SQVTM, ANQGSEA. The CDR3 has 14 residues.

The V call is TRBV15, the J call TRBJ2-7, with 7 bases identical to TRBD1. The CDR3 sequence is 16 residues long. CDR1 LNHNV and CDR2 YYDKDF come from the germline V gene (reference sequence). V dropped 1 base and J dropped 0; count of bases not matched to a gene: 6. CDR3 protein: CATSRAGTAFSYEQYF. The CDR3 bases are TGTGCCACCAGCAGAGCCGGGACAGCGTTCTCCTACGAGCAGTACTTC.

V and J are TRBV30 and TRBJ1-5, with 9 bases that match TRBD1. The CDR3 is 14 residues long. J was trimmed by 7 bases and V by 3 bases; bases with no gene match: 7. The germline gives CDR1 GTSNPN, CDR2 SVGIG (reference sequence). This CDR3 is CAWSKLTGGQPQHF. In nucleotides, the CDR3 is TGTGCCTGGAGCAAGCTGACAGGGGGGCAGCCCCAGCATTTT.

This clonotype was found a few times. The rearrangement joins TRBV6-2 or TRBV6-3 to TRBJ2-6; D call uncertain. Germline lookup yields CDR1 MNHEY and CDR2 SVGEGT. CDR3 length: 15 amino acids. With 8 bases removed from V and 0 bases from J, the gap between germline ends came to 11 bases. This CDR3 is CASSPLSSGANVLTF. CDR3 nucleotide sequence: TGTGCCAGCTCCCCACTTAGCTCTGGGGCCAACGTCCTGACTTTC.

J is TRBJ2-3 and V is TRBV13; TRBD1 or TRBD2 may be the D gene (5 bases each). CDR1 is PRHDT and CDR2 is FYEKMQ in the germline V gene (reference sequence). This CDR3 spans 16 amino acids. V shed 0 bases and J shed 5 bases, with 15 bases lying between them. The CDR3: CASSLGPGPYGDTQYF. CDR3 nucleotide sequence: TGTGCCAGCAGCTTAGGGCCGGGGCCCTATGGAGATACGCAGTATTTT.

The gene calls are TRBV12-3 or TRBV12-4 and TRBJ1-1; D remains ambiguous. The CDR3 is 13 residues long. V was shortened by 6 bases and J by 1 base, with 9 bases between the two germline ends. DNA for the CDR3: TGTGCCAGCAGACCACCAGAGAACACTGAAGCTTTCTTT. It encodes CASRPPENTEAFF.

The gene calls are TRBV18 and TRBJ2-7; 7 bases are a match to TRBD2. The CDR3 extends over 13 amino acids. Germline CDR1 is KGHSH and CDR2 is LQKENI. V was clipped by 7 bases and J by 2 bases; unmatched bases: 5. For the CDR3, the DNA is TGTGCCAGCTTCGGCGGGGGTACCTACGAGCAGTACTTC. It translates to CASFGGGTYEQYF.

The rearrangement links TRBV7-9 to TRBJ1-4, with D maybe TRBD1 (5 bases). This CDR3 spans 15 amino acids. V dropped 0 bases and J dropped 7 bases, with 12 bases sitting between them. CDR1 is SEHNR, CDR2 FQNEAQ, per germline (reference sequence). The CDR3 DNA reads as TGTGCCAGCAGCTTAGCGGTGGGGGGACCTGAAAAACTGTTTTTT. Amino acid sequence: CASSLAVGGPEKLFF.

V and J are TRBV12-3 or TRBV12-4 and TRBJ2-4, with D unclear. Between the trimmed V and J ends, which lost 3 bases and 5 bases, there was a span of 5 bases. The length of the CDR3 is 12 residues. The CDR3 reads CASSFNQNIQYF. CDR3 in DNA: TGTGCCAGCAGTTTTAATCAAAACATTCAGTACTTC.

This clonotype was picked up one time. CDR3 nucleotides: TGTGCCAGTAGTATAAGGGGAACTGGCCCCAGGGATACGCAGTATTTT. Protein product: CASSIRGTGPRDTQYF. The chain couples TRBV19 to TRBJ2-3; weak D call: TRBD1 (5 bases). Germline V gives CDR1 LNHDA, CDR2 SQIVND (reference sequence). V lost 2 bases, J lost 6 bases, and 18 bases lay in between. The CDR3 sequence is 16 residues long.

The table lists this clonotype with a few counts. In DNA form, the CDR3 reads TGTGCCAGCAGTTTAAGGGCGGGGGGTAACACCGGGGAGCTGTTTTTT. It translates to CASSLRAGGNTGELFF. V gene TRBV12-3 or TRBV12-4 combines with J gene TRBJ2-2; TRBD2 matches 8 bases. With 2 bases clipped from V and 2 bases from J, the junction kept 4 bases outside the gene matches. This CDR3 spans 16 amino acids.

V and J are TRBV12-3 or TRBV12-4 and TRBJ2-5; possibly TRBD2 for D (5 bases). There are 13 residues in the CDR3. Trimming shortened V by 5 bases and J by 3 bases, and 10 bases separated the two germline ends. CDR3 sequence: CASSDQEEETQYF. The CDR3 DNA reads as TGTGCCAGCAGTGATCAGGAGGAAGAGACCCAGTACTTC.

The gene calls are TRBV29-1 and TRBJ1-5; D is possibly TRBD1 (5 bases). This CDR3 contains 13 residues. The V end lost 4 bases, the J end lost 7 bases, and 14 bases lay between the germline ends. Germline CDR1 is SQVTM and CDR2 is ANQGSEA. The CDR3 spells CSVGQGLGQPQHF. DNA of the CDR3: TGCAGCGTTGGGCAGGGATTAGGGCAGCCCCAGCATTTT.

V is TRBV12-3 or TRBV12-4 and J is TRBJ1-1; D gene ambiguous. Trimming took 6 bases from V and 2 from J, leaving 4 bases between them. This CDR3 is built from 11 residues. The CDR3 loop reads CASRTNTEAFF. CDR3 DNA: TGTGCCAGCAGAACAAACACTGAAGCTTTCTTT.

The chain is built from TRBV7-2 and TRBJ2-2; TRBD1 matches at 8 bases. The CDR3 consists of 16 residues. Germline-derived CDR1 and CDR2 are SGHTA and FQGNSA. Trimming cost V 5 bases and J 0 bases; bases outside gene matches: 5. In DNA, the CDR3 is TGTGCCAGCAGCAGAGGACAGGGAACGAACACCGGGGAGCTGTTTTTT. Translation: CASSRGQGTNTGELFF.

This clonotype has a single count. The V gene is TRBV2, the J gene TRBJ2-6, with 7 bases aligning to TRBD1. The length of the CDR3 is 15 residues. Losses at the gene ends were 4 bases for V and 2 bases for J; bases not matched to a gene: 2. Germline CDR1 SNHLY, CDR2 FYNNEI. CDR3 in amino acids: CASSVDRAGANVLTF. DNA of the CDR3: TGTGCCAGCAGTGTAGACAGGGCTGGGGCCAACGTCCTGACTTTC.

This clonotype was counted a single time. The chain uses TRBV20-1 and TRBJ1-4; D not resolved. The CDR3 length is 10 residues. V lost 6 bases and J 5 bases, leaving 4 bases between the germline ends. Germline CDR1 DFQATT, CDR2 SNEGSKA (reference sequence). CDR3: CSAPNEKLFF. The DNA for the CDR3 is TGCAGTGCCCCCAATGAAAAACTGTTTTTT.

The table lists this clonotype with a count of one. The chain links TRBV29-1 to TRBJ1-3, with 11 bases fitting TRBD1. From germline, CDR1 is SQVTM and CDR2 ANQGSEA. The CDR3 extends over 14 amino acids. Trimming cost V 7 bases and J 8 bases; bases outside gene matches: 10. The CDR3 sequence is CSAGTGGTSDTIYF. The CDR3, as DNA: TGCAGCGCCGGGACAGGGGGGACGTCGGACACCATATATTTT.

The chain employs TRBV5-1 and TRBJ1-5; D is unresolved. The CDR3 has 15 amino acids. Germline-derived CDR1 and CDR2 are SGHRS and YFSETQ. The V gene lost 2 bases and the J gene lost 6 bases, with 15 bases spanning the gap. In nucleotides, the CDR3 is TGCGCCAGCAGCTTCTCCGACGCGATTACTCAGCCCCAGCATTTT. Residues: CASSFSDAITQPQHF. The whole variable domain, remainder taken from reference TRBV5-1 and TRBJ1-5, is KAGVTQTPRYLIKTRGQQVTLSCSPISGHRSVSWYQQTPGQGLQFLFEYFSETQRNKGNFPGRFSGRQFSNSRSEMNVSTLELGDSALYLCASSFSDAITQPQHFGDGTRLSIL.

The rearrangement uses TRBV7-9 and TRBJ2-1; tentative D call: TRBD2 (6 bases). V was shortened by 5 bases and J by 0 bases, with 17 bases between the two germline ends. CDR1 is SEHNR and CDR2 is FQNEAQ in the germline V gene (reference sequence). This CDR3 is 17 amino acids long. CDR3 residues: CASSPRGGLSSYNEQFF. The CDR3 DNA reads as TGTGCCAGCAGCCCTAGGGGAGGCCTTAGCTCCTACAATGAGCAGTTCTTC.

V is TRBV30 and J is TRBJ2-5; 11 bases fit TRBD1. Trimming at V came to 7 bases and at J to 5 bases, leaving 9 bases not matched to a gene. The V gene's germline CDR1 is GTSNPN and CDR2 SVGIG (reference sequence). The CDR3 contains 14 residues. The CDR3 nucleotides read TGTGCCTCACCGGGACAGGGGGGTGGGGAGACCCAGTACTTC. Amino acids: CASPGQGGGETQYF.

The chain carries TRBV2 and TRBJ1-4; tentatively, D is TRBD1 (6 bases). The CDR3 has 10 amino acids. V dropped 8 bases and J dropped 14 bases, with 12 bases sitting between them. Germline CDR1 is SNHLY and CDR2 is FYNNEI. The CDR3 protein is CASAGARLFF. CDR3 in DNA: TGTGCCAGCGCGGGGGCTAGGCTGTTTTTT.

This clonotype was picked up one time. The V gene is TRBV12-3 or TRBV12-4, the J gene TRBJ2-7; TRBD1 aligns across 9 bases. CDR3 size: 15 residues. The J segment lost 0 bases and the V segment lost 3 bases, leaving 3 bases of the junction unmatched. The CDR3 here is CASSFRGQGSYEQYF. The CDR3 bases are TGTGCCAGCAGTTTTCGGGGACAGGGCTCCTACGAGCAGTACTTC.

This clonotype was detected once. The CDR3 DNA is TGTGCCAGCCAACAGGGGGCGACCTACAATGAGCAGTTCTTC. Translation: CASQQGATYNEQFF. The chain employs TRBV7-9 and TRBJ2-1; 9 bases are a match to TRBD1. The CDR3 has 14 amino acids. With V trimmed by 8 bases and J by 2 bases, 4 bases remained unmatched. Germline V gives CDR1 SEHNR, CDR2 FQNEAQ (reference sequence).